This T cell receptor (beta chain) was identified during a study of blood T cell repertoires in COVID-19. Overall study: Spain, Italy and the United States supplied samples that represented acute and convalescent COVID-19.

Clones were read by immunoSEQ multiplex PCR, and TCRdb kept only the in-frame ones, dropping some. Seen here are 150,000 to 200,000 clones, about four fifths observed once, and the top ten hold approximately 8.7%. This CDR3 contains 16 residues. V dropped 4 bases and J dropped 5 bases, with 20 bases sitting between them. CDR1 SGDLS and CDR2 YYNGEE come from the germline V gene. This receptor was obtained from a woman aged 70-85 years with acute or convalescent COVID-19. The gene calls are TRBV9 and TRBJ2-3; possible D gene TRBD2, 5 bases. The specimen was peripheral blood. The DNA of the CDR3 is TGTGCCAGCAGCCCTCAAGGGCCGGGATTTCGAGATACGCAGTATTTT. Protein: CASSPQGPGFRDTQYF.